Described below is a single T cell receptor (beta chain) sequence and its context. Its cognate antigen is unknown. The data are from a study of OX40 agonist ivuxolimab in advanced cancers. About the study: Cohort: roughly 80% men, mean age approximately 66, aged about 23 to 80. Broader study findings: Several nonresponders also turned out to have low normalized T-cell clonal expansion. The 0.1-3.0 mg/kg partial responders had among the lowest clonal expansion.

Any history of autoimmune disease or systemic immunosuppression disqualified patients. Sequencing used immunoSEQ multiplex PCR; TCRdb keeps in-frame clones, though not all of them. Found here are about 48,000 clones, approximately 90% of them singletons; the top ten hold 40% to 50%. Germline assignment: CDR1 SGHRS and CDR2 YFSETQ. V lost 4 bases and J lost 2; bases outside the gene matches: 8. The CDR3 spans 17 residues. The sample was CD4+ or CD8+ T cells sorted from blood, taken in a trial of the OX40 agonist ivuxolimab. The receptor comes from an adult with an advanced solid tumor such as melanoma, head and neck, liver or kidney cancer. The V and J genes are TRBV5-1 and TRBJ2-1; 11 bases fit TRBD2. The CDR3 coding sequence is TGCGCCAGCAGCGGCAGACTAGCGGGGAACCCCTACAATGAGCAGTTCTTC. This sequence encodes CASSGRLAGNPYNEQFF. Variable domain in full (rest from reference TRBV5-1 and TRBJ2-1): KAGVTQTPRYLIKTRGQQVTLSCSPISGHRSVSWYQQTPGQGLQFLFEYFSETQRNKGNFPGRFSGRQFSNSRSEMNVSTLELGDSALYLCASSGRLAGNPYNEQFFGPGTRLTVL.